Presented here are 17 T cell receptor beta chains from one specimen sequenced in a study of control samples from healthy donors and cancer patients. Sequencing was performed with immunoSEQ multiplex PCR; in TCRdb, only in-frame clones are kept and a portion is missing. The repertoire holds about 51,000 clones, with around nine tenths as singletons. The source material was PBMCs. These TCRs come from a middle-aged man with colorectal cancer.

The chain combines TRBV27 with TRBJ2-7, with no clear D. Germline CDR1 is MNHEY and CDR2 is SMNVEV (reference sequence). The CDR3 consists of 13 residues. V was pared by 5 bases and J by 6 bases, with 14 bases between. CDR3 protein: CASSPLAPGEQYF. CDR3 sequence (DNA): TGTGCCAGCAGTCCCCTGGCCCCTGGCGAGCAGTACTTC.

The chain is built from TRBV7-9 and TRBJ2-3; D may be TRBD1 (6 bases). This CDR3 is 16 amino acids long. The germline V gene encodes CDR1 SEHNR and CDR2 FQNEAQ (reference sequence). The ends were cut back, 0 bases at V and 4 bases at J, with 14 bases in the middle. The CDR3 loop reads CASSLASGEWADTQYF. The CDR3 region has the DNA TGTGCCAGCAGCTTAGCATCAGGGGAGTGGGCAGATACGCAGTATTTT.

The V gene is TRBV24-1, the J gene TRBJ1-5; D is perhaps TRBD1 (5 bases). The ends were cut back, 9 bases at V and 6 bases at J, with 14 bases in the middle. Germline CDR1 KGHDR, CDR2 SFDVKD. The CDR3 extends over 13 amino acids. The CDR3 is CATGSRGTQPQHF. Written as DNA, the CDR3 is TGTGCCACCGGTTCGAGGGGAACTCAGCCCCAGCATTTT.

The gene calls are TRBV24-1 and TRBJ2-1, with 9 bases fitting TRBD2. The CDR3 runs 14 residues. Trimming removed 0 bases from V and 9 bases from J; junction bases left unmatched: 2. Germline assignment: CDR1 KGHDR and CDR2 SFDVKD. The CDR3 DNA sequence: TGTGCCACCAGTGATTTGACTAGCGGGTTTGAGCAGTTCTTC. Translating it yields CATSDLTSGFEQFF.

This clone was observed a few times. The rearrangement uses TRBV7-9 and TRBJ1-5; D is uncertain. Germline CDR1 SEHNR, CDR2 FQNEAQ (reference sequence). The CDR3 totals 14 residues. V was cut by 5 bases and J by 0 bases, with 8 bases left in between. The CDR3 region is CASSGSTSNQPQHF. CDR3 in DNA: TGTGCCAGCAGCGGAAGTACTAGCAATCAGCCCCAGCATTTT.

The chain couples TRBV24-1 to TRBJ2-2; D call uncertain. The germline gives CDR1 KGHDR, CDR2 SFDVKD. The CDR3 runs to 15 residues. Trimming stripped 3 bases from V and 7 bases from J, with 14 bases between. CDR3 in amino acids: CATSDLGPLDGELFF. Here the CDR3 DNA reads TGTGCCACCAGTGATCTCGGGCCTCTTGACGGGGAGCTGTTTTTT.

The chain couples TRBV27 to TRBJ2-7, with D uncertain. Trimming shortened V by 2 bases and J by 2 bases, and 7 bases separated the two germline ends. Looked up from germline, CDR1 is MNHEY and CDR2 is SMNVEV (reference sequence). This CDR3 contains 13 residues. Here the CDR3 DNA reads TGTGCCAGCAGTTTAGGCCTTACCTACGAGCAGTACTTC. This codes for CASSLGLTYEQYF.

The CDR3 DNA is TGTGCCAGCAGCCTGAATGGGGGAACGGAGACCCAGTACTTC. Amino acid sequence: CASSLNGGTETQYF. This rearrangement joins TRBV6-5 to TRBJ2-5; D possibly uses TRBD1 or TRBD2 (5 bases each). Germline-derived CDR1 and CDR2 are MNHEY and SVGAGI. This CDR3 region has 14 residues. V lost 6 bases and J lost 5, with 16 bases in between.

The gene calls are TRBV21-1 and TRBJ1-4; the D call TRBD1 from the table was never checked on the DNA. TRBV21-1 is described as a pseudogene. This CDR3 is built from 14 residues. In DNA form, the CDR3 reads TGTGCCAGCAGCCACAGGGGTAAGAGTGAAAAACTGTTTTTT. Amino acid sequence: CASSHRGKSEKLFF.

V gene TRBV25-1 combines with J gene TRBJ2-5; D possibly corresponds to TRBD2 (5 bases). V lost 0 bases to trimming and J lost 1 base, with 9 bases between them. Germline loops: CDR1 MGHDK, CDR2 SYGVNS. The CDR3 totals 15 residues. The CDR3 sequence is CASSEYGGSQETQYF. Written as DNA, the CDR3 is TGTGCCAGCAGTGAATACGGTGGGAGCCAAGAGACCCAGTACTTC. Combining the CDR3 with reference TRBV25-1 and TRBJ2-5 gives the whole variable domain EADIYQTPRYLVIGTGKKITLECSQTMGHDKMYWYQQDPGMELHLIHYSYGVNSTEKGDLSSESTVSRIRTEHFPLTLESARPSHTSQYLCASSEYGGSQETQYFGPGTRLLVL.

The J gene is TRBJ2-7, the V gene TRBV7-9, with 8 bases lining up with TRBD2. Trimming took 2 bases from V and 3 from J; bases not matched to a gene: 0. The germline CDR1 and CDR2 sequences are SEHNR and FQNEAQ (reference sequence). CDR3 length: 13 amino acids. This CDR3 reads CASSLSGGYEQYF. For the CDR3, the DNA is TGTGCCAGCAGCTTAAGCGGGGGCTACGAGCAGTACTTC.

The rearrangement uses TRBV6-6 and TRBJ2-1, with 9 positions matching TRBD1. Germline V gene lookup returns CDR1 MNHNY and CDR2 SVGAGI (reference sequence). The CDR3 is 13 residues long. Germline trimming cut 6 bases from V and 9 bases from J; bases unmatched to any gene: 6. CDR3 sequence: CASSSTGGGEQFF. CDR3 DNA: TGTGCCAGCAGCTCGACAGGGGGGGGTGAGCAGTTCTTC.

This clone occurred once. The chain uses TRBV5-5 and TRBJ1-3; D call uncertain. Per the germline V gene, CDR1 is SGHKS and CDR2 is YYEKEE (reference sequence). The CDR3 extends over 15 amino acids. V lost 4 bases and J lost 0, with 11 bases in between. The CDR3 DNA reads TGTGCCAGCAGCGTGGGTACGGACTCTGGAAACACCATATATTTT. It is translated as CASSVGTDSGNTIYF.

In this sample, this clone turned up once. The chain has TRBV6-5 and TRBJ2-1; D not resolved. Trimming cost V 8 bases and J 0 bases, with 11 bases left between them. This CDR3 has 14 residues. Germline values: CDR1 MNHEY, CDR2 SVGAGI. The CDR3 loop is CASFPKSSYNEQFF. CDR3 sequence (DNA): TGTGCCAGCTTTCCAAAGTCCTCCTACAATGAGCAGTTCTTC.

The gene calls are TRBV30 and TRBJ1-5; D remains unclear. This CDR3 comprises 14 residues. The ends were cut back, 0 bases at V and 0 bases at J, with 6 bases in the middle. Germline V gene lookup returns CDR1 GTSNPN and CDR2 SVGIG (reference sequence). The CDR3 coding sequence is TGTGCCTGGAGTGTTTCTGTTAGCAATCAGCCCCAGCATTTT. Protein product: CAWSVSVSNQPQHF.

The CDR3 DNA reads TGTGCCAGCAGTCAGACGGCTAGCACAGATACGCAGTATTTT. It codes for CASSQTASTDTQYF. The genes are TRBV7-8 and TRBJ2-3; D uncertain. CDR3 size: 14 residues. Trimming left V 6 bases short and J 0 bases short, with 10 bases between. CDR1 is SGHVS and CDR2 is FQNEAQ in the germline V gene.

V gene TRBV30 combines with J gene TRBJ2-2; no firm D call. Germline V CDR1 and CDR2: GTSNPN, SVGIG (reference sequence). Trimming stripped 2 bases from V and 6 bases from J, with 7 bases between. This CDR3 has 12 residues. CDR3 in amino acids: CAWSIWSGELFF. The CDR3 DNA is TGTGCCTGGAGTATTTGGTCCGGGGAGCTGTTTTTT.